This T cell receptor (beta chain) was identified in a study of blood T cell repertoires in COVID-19. Across the whole study: The United States, Italy and Spain supplied acute and convalescent COVID-19 samples. PBMCs, B-cell-depleted T cells, or T cells were the source of the cDNA or gDNA that made up the material.

Methods used by the authors: Reference gene primer amplification gave nucleated cell count estimates. Data came from immunoSEQ multiplex PCR; TCRdb stores just in-frame clones and leaves some out. That table furnishes V, J and clone size, whereas the DNA furnished D and trimming. Of about 300,000 clones listed, more than 85% are singletons. CDR3 size: 14 residues. Trimming cost V 6 bases and J 7 bases, with 17 bases left between them. The germline V gene has CDR1 LNHDA and CDR2 SQIVND (reference sequence). The sample was peripheral blood. The source of this sequence is a man aged 70 or older with acute or convalescent COVID-19. This chain connects TRBV19 to TRBJ2-3; unclear D gene. CDR3 nucleotide sequence: TGTGCCAGTAGCCCCCGCGGCTTTGATAATACGCAGTATTTT. Its translation is CASSPRGFDNTQYF.